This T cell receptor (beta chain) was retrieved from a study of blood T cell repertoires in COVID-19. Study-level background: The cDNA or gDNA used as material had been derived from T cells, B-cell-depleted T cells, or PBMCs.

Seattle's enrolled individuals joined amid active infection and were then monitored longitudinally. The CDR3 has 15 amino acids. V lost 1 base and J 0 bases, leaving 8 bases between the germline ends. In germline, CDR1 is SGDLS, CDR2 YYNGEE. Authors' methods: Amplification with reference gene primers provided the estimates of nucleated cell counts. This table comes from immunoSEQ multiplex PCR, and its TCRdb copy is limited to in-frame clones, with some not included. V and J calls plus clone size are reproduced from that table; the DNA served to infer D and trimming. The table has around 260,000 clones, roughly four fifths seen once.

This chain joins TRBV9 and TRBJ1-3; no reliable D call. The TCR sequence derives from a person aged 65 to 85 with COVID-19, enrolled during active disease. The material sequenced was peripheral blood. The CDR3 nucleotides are TGTGCCAGCAGCGTACAGGCTAACTCTGGAAACACCATATATTTT. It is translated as CASSVQANSGNTIYF.